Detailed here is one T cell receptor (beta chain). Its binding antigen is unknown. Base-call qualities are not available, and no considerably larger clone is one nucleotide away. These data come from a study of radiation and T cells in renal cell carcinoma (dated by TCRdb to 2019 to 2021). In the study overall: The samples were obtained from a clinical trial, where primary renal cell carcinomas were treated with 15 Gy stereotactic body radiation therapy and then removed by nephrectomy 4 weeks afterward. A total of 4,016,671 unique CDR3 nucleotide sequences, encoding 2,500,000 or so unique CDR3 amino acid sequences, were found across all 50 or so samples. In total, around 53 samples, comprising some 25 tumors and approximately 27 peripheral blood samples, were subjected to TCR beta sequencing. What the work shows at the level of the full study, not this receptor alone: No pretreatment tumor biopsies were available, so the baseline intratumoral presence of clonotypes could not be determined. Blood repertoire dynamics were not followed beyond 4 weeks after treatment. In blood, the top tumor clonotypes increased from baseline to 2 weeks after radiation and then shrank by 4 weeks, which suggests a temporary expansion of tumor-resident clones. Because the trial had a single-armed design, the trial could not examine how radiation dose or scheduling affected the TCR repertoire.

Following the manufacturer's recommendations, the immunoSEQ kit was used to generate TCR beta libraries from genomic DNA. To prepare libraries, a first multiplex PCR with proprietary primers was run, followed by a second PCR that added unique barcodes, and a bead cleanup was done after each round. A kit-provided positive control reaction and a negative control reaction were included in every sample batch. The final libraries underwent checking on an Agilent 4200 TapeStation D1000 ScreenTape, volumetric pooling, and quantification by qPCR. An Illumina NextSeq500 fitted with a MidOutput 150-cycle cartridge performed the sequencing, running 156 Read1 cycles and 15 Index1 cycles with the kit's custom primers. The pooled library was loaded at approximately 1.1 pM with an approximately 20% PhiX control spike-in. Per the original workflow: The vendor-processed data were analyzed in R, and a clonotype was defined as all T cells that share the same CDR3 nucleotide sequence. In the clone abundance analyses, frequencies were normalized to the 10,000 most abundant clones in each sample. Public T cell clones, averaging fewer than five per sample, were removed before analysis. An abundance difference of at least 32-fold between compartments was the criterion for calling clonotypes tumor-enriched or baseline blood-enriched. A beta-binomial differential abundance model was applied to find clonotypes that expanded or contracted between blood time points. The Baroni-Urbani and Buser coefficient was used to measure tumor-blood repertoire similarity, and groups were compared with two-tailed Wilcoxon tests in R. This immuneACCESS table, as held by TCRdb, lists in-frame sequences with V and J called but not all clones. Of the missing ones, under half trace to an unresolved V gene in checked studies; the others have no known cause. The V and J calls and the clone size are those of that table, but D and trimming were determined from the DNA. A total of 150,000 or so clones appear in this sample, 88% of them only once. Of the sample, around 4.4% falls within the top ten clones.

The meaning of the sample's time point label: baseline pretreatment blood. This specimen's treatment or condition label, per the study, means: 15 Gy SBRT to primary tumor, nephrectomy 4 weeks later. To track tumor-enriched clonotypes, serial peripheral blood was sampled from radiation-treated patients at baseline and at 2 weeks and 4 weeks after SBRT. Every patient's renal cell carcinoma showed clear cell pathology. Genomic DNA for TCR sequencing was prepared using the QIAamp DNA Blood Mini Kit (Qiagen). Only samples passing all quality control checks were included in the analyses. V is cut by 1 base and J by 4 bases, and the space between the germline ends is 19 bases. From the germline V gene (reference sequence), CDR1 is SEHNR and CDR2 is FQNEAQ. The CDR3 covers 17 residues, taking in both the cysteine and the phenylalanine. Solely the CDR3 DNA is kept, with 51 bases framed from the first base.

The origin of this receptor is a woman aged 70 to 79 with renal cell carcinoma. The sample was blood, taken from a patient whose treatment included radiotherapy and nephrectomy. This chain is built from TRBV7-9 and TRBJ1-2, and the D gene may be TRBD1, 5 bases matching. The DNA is TGTGCCAGCAGCTTAGTTGGGGGTCGGGTATCAGGCTATGGCTACACCTTC. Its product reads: CASSLVGGRVSGYGYTF.